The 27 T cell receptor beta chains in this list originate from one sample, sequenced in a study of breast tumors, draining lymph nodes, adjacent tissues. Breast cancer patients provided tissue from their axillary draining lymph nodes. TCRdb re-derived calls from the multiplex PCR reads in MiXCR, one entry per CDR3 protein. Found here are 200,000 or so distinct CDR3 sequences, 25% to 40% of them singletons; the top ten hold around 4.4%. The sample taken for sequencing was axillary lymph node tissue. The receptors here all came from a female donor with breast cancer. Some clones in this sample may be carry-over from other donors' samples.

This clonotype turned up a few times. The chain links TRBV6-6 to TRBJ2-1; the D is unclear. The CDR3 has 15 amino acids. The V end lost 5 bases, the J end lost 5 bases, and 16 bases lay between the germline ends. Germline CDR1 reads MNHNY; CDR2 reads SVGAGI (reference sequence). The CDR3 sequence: CASSHETRQHNEQFF. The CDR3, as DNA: TGTGCCAGCAGTCACGAAACCCGTCAGCACAATGAGCAGTTCTTC.

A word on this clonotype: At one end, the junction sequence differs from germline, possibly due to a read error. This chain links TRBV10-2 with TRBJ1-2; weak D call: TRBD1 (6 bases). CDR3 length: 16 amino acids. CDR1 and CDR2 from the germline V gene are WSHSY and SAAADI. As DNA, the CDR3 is TGCGCCAGCAGGGAGTCTGGCACAGGGAATTTCTATGGCTACACCTTC. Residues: CASRESGTGNFYGYTF.

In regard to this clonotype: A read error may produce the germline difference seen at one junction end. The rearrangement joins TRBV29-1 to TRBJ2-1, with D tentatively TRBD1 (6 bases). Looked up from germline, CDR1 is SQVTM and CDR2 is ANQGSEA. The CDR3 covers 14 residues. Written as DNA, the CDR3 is TGCAGCGTGACGACAGGCCCCCGAGGCAATGAGCAGTCCTTC. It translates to CSVTTGPRGNEQSF.

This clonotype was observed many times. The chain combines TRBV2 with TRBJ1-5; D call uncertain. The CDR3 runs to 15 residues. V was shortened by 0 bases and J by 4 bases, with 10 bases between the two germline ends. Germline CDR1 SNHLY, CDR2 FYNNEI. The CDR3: CASSEALGRNQPQHF. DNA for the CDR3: TGTGCCAGCAGTGAAGCGCTGGGCAGAAATCAGCCCCAGCATTTT.

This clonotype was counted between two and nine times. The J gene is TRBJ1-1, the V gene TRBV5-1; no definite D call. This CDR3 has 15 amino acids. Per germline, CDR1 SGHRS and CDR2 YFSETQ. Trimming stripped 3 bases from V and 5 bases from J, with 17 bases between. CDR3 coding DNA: TGCGCCAGCAGCTCTAACGGGCCCAAGGAAACTGAAGCTTTCTTT. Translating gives CASSSNGPKETEAFF.

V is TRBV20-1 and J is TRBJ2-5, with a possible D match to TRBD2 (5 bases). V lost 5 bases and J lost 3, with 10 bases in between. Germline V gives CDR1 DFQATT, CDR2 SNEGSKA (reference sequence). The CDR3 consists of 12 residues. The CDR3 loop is CSAPSIEETQYF. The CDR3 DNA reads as TGCAGTGCTCCTAGCATCGAAGAGACCCAGTACTTC.

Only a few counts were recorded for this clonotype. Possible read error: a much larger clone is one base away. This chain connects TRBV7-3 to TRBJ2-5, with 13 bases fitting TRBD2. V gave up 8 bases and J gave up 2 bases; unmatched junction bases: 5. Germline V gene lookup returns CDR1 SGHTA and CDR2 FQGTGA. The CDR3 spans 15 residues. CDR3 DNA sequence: TGTGCCAGCGGCCCGGGACTAGCGGGACAAGAGACCCAGTACTTC. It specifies CASGPGLAGQETQYF.

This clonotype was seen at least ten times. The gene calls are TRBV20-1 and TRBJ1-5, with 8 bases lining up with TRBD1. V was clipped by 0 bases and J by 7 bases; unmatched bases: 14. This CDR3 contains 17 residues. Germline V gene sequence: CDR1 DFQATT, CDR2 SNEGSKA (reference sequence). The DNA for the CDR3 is TGCAGTGCTAGAGATCCCCTCGGGGCAGGGGGCGGCCAGCCCCAGCATTTT. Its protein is CSARDPLGAGGGQPQHF.

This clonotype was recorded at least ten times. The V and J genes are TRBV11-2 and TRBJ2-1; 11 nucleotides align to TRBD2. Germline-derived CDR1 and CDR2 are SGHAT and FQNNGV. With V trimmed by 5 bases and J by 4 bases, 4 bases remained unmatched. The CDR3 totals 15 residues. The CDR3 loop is CASSPRTSGYNEQFF. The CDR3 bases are TGTGCCAGCAGCCCCAGGACTAGCGGGTACAATGAGCAGTTCTTC.

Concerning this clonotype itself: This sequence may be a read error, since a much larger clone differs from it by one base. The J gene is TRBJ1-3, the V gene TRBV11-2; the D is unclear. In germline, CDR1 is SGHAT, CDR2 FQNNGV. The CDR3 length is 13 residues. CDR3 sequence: CASSGSSGTTIYF. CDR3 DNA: TGTGCCAGCAGTGGATCCTCTGGAACCACCATATATTTT.

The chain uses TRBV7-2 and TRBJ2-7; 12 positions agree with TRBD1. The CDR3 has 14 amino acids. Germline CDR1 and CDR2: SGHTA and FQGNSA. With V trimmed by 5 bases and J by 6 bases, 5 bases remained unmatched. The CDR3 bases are TGTGCCAGCAGCAGGGACAGGGGGCTTGGCGAGCAGTACTTC. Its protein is CASSRDRGLGEQYF.

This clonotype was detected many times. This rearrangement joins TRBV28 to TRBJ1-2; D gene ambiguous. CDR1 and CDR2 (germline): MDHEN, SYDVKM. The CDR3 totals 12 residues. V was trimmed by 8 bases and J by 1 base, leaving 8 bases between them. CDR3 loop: CASGSSNYGYTF. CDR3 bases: TGTGCCAGCGGTTCCAGTAACTATGGCTACACCTTC.

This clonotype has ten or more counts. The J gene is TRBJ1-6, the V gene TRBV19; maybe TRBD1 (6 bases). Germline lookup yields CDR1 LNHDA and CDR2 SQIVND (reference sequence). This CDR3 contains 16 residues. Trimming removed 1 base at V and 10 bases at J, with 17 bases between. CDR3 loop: CASSIGGRGWGSPLHF. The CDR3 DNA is TGTGCCAGTAGTATAGGTGGCAGGGGATGGGGATCACCCCTCCACTTT.

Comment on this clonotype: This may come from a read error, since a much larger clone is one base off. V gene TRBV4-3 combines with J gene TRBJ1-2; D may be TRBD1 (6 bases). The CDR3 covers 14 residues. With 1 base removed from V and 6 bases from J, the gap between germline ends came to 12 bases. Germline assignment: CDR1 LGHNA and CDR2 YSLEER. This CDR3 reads CASSQAGQGNGYTF. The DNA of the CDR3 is TGCGCCAGCAGCCAAGCTGGGCAGGGGAATGGCTACACCTTC.

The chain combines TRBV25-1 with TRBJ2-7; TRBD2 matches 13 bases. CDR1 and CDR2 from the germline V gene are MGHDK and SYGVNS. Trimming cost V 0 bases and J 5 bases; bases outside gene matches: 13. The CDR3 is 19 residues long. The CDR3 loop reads CASSEYLGLAGTPGDEQYF. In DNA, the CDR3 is TGTGCCAGCAGTGAATATTTGGGACTAGCGGGGACCCCAGGGGACGAGCAGTACTTC.

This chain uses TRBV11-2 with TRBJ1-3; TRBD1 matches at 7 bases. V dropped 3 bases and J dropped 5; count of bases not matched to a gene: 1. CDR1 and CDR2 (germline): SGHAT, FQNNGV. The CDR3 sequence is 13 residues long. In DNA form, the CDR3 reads TGTGCCAGCAGCTTGACAGGGAGAAACACCATATATTTT. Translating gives CASSLTGRNTIYF.

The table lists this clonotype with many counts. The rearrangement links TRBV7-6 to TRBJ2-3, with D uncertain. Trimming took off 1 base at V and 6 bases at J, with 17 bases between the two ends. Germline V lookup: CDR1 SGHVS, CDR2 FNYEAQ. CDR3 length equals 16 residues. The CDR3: CASSLESAANPDTQYF. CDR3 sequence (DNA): TGTGCCAGCAGCTTAGAGTCGGCAGCGAACCCGGATACGCAGTATTTT. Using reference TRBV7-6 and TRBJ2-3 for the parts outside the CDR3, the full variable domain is GAGVSQSPRYKVTKRGQDVALRCDPISGHVSLYWYRQALGQGPEFLTYFNYEAQQDKSGLPNDRFSAERPEGSISTLTIQRTEQRDSAMYRCASSLESAANPDTQYFGPGTRLTVL.

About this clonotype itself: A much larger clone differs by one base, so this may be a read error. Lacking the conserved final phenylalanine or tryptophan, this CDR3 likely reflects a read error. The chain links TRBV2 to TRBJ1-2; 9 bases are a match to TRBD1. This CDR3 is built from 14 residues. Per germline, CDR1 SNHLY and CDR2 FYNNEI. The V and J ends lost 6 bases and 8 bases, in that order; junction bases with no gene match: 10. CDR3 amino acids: CASSSIQGAEGYTS. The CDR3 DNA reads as TGTGCCAGCAGCTCTATACAGGGGGCGGAGGGCTACACCTCC.

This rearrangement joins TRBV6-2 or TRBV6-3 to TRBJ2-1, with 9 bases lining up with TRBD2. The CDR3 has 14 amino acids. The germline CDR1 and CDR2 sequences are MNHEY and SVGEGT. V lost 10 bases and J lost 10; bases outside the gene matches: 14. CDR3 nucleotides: TGTGCCACCTCTCGACTAGCGGAGGGGCGGGAGCAGTTCTTC. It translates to CATSRLAEGREQFF.

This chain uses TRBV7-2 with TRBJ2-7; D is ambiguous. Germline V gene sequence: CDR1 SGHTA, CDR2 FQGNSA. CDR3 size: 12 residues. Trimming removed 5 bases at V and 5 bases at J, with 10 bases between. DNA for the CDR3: TGTGCCAGCAGCATGAGACGAGACGAGCAGTACTTC. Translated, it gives CASSMRRDEQYF. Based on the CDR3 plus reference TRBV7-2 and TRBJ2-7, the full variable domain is GAGVSQSPSNKVTEKGKDVELRCDPISGHTALYWYRQSLGQGLEFLIYFQGNSAPDKSGLPSDRFSAERTGGSVSTLTIQRTQQEDSAVYLCASSMRRDEQYFGPGTRLTVT.

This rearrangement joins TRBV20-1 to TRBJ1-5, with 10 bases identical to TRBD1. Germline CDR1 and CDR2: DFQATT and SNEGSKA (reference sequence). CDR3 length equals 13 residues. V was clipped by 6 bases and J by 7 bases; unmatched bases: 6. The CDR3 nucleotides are TGCAGTGCCCCCAGGACAGGGGGACAGCCCCAGCATTTT. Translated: CSAPRTGGQPQHF.

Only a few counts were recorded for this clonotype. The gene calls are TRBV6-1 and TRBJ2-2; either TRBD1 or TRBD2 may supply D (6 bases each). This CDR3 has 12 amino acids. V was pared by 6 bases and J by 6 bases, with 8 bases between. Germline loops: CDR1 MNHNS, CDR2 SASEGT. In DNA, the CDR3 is TGTGCCAGCAGGGGGGGCCCCGGGGAGCTGTTTTTT. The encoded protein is CASRGGPGELFF.

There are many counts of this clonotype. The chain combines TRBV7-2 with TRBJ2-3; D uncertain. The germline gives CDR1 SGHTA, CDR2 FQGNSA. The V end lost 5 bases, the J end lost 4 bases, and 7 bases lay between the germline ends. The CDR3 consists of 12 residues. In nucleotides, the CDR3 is TGTGCCAGCAGCGGGCGCGCAGATACGCAGTATTTT. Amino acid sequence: CASSGRADTQYF.

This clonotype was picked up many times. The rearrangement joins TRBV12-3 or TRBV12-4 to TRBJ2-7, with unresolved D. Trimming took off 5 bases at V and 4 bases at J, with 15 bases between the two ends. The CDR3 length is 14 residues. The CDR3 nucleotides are TGTGCCAGCAGTCCTCGTTCCGGTCGGTACGAGCAGTACTTC. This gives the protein CASSPRSGRYEQYF.

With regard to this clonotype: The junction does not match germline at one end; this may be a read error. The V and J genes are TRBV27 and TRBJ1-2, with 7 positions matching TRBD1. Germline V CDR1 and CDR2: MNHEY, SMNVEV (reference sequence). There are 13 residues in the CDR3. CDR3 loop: CASSPRPGGELYF. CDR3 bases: TGTGCCAGCAGTCCCCGACCAGGGGGGGAACTCTACTTC.

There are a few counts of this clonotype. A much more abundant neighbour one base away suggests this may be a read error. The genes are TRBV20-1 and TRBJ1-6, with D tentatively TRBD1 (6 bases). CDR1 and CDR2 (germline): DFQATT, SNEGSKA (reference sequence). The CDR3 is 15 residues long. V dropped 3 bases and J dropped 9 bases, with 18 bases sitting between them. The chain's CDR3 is CSASRQGGGTSPLHF. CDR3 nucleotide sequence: TGCAGTGCTAGTCGTCAGGGAGGGGGTACTTCACCCCTCCACTTT.

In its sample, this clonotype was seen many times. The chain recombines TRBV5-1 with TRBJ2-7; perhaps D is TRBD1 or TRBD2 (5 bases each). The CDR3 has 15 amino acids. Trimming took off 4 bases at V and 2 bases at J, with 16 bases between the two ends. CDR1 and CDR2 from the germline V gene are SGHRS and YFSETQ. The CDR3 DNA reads TGCGCCAGCAGCCCAAGCACTGGGACCACCTACGAGCAGTACTTC. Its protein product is CASSPSTGTTYEQYF.